A selection of T cell receptor beta chains follows, all from one sample in a study of blood T cell repertoires in COVID-19. Repertoires were generated with immunoSEQ multiplex PCR, while TCRdb's copy carries only in-frame clones and drops some. This repertoire shows roughly 250,000 clones, around four fifths found once; its top ten account for approximately 4%. What was sequenced was peripheral blood. The receptors were gathered from a woman in her thirties or forties with active or convalescent COVID-19. The CDR3 runs from the conserved cysteine through the conserved F or W. Each record gives: D gene, clone size, V gene, J gene, CDR3 DNA, CDR3 protein. A D gene is named only where the DNA matches it firmly. Clone size is given for some rows only: seen once, a few or many times, or a class if the clone is expanded.

.	.	TRBV5-1	TRBJ2-5	TGCGCCAGCAGGCAACTAGGGTGGAGGGAGACCCAGTACTTC	CASRQLGWRETQYF
.	.	TRBV7-8	TRBJ2-2	TGTGCCAGCAGTACGGCAGGGGAGAACACCGGGGAGCTGTTTTTT	CASSTAGENTGELFF
.	.	TRBV23-1	TRBJ1-1	TGCGCCAGCAGTGAAATAGAGAACACTGAAGCTTTCTTT	CASSEIENTEAFF
.	.	TRBV9	TRBJ1-2	TGTGCCAGCAACTCTCGGGTCTATGGCTACACCTTC	CASNSRVYGYTF
TRBD1	.	TRBV5-1	TRBJ2-3	TGCGCCAGCAGCCCGTACCAAATTACAGGGGGAAGGACAGATACGCAGTATTTT	CASSPYQITGGRTDTQYF
TRBD1	.	TRBV6-5	TRBJ2-3	TGTGCCAGCAGTTGGGACAGGGGTGCAGATACGCAGTATTTT	CASSWDRGADTQYF
.	.	TRBV10-2	TRBJ1-4	TGCGCCAGCAGTGCTTGGGGCGGAGATGAAAAACTGTTTTTT	CASSAWGGDEKLFF
TRBD1	many	TRBV4-2	TRBJ1-4	TGTGCCAGCAGCCAAGAACGGGGACAGAAGGAAAAACTGTTTTTT	CASSQERGQKEKLFF
.	.	TRBV4-1	TRBJ1-4	TGCGCCAGCAGCCAACAGGGTACTGAAAAACTGTTTTTT	CASSQQGTEKLFF
.	few	TRBV19	TRBJ1-6	TGTGCCAGTAGTGTCTTTCCAGGGACAACGCGGTGGAATTCACCCCTCCACTTT	CASSVFPGTTRWNSPLHF
TRBD1	.	TRBV7-9	TRBJ1-3	TGTGCCAGCAGCTTGGTTGGGACAGTCCGTGCCCTCTCTGGAAACACCATATATTTT	CASSLVGTVRALSGNTIYF
.	.	TRBV14	TRBJ1-2	TGTGCCAGCAGCCAAGAATGGGCCGACTATGGCTACACCTTC	CASSQEWADYGYTF
.	.	TRBV5-6	TRBJ1-1	TGTGCCAGCAGCTCTGCCACACCAGAAGCTTTCTTT	CASSSATPEAFF
.	.	TRBV3-1/TRBV3-2	TRBJ2-2	TGTGCCACTAGGGACTTGAGGGCCGGGGAGCTGTTTTTT	CATRDLRAGELFF
TRBD1	.	TRBV30	TRBJ1-4	TGTGCCTGGAGCCACGACAGGGGAGGCGGTGAAAAACTGTTTTTT	CAWSHDRGGGEKLFF
TRBD1	.	TRBV5-6	TRBJ1-6	TGTGCCAGCAGCTTGGCCCGGGACAGTAATTCACCCCTCCACTTT	CASSLARDSNSPLHF
.	few	TRBV12-3/TRBV12-4	TRBJ2-3	TGTGCCAGCATGAGGGCGGCAGATACGCAGTATTTT	CASMRAADTQYF
.	.	TRBV19	TRBJ2-1	TGTGCCAGTCAACCCCCTTTTCCAGACAATGAGCAGTTCTTC	CASQPPFPDNEQFF
.	.	TRBV2	TRBJ1-2	TGTGCCAGCAAACAGTTTAACTATGGCTACACCTTC	CASKQFNYGYTF
TRBD2	.	TRBV4-1	TRBJ2-3	TGCGCCAGCAGCCAAGAGGCCGGGGGGGCCTCAGATACGCAGTATTTT	CASSQEAGGASDTQYF
.	.	TRBV7-9	TRBJ1-1	TGTGCCAGCAGCGCCGCGGTGGCCGCGAACACTGAAGCTTTCTTT	CASSAAVAANTEAFF
.	.	TRBV7-8	TRBJ1-2	TGTGCCAGCAGCTTCCCCCAGGGAGGGAGCTATGGCTACACCTTC	CASSFPQGGSYGYTF
.	.	TRBV6-5	TRBJ2-3	TGTGCCAGCATCTTTGGGGCCAACACAGATACGCAGTATTTT	CASIFGANTDTQYF
.	.	TRBV7-2	TRBJ1-2	TGTGCCAGCAGCTTAGGGGGCCAGGTCGAAGGCTACACCTTC	CASSLGGQVEGYTF
.	.	TRBV2	TRBJ1-1	TGTGCCAGCAGAGGTTCAGGGGCCCAGGGCACTGAAGCTTTCTTT	CASRGSGAQGTEAFF
TRBD2	.	TRBV4-2	TRBJ2-3	TGTGCCAGCAGCCAAGACCCACTAGCGGGGGGATTTGGTAGCACAGATACGCAGTATTTT	CASSQDPLAGGFGSTDTQYF
.	.	TRBV9	TRBJ1-6	TGTGCCAGCAGCCCCACCGGGACACTTAATTCACCCCTCCACTTT	CASSPTGTLNSPLHF
TRBD1	.	TRBV7-9	TRBJ1-3	TGTGCCAGCAGCCGGGGACAGGCAGAAACTGGAAACACCATATATTTT	CASSRGQAETGNTIYF